Sequencing of this T cell receptor (beta chain) was carried out in a study of vaccination and CD4 T cells after COVID-19. Of note for this clonotype: Its antigen is as yet unknown.

The study sequenced cultured CD4+ T cell DNA using the Oncomine TCR Beta short-read assay. TCRdb ran MiXCR on the PCR reads and lists one entry per CDR3 protein. The table shows 12,000 or so distinct CDR3 sequences, with 53% occurring only once. The V gene's germline CDR1 is MNHEY and CDR2 SMNVEV (reference sequence). Trimming pared 6 bases from V and 4 bases from J, leaving 18 bases between. This CDR3 region has 15 residues. Treatment described: roughly ten-day PBMC culture with coronavirus spike peptide pools or control peptides (ViraFEST assay). The sample consisted of CD4+ T cells from blood, cultured in vitro. V and J are TRBV27 and TRBJ1-1; TRBD1 is a possible D gene (5 bases). The TCR originated in a human donor who had recovered from COVID-19. The CDR3 is CASRYQGGGGTEAFF. For the CDR3, the DNA is TGTGCCAGCAGATATCAGGGAGGCGGTGGCACTGAAGCTTTCTTT.